This T cell receptor beta chain appears in the sequencing data of a study of blood T cell repertoires in COVID-19. Study-wide background: Samples came from the United States, Italy and Spain, spanning acute and convalescent COVID-19. T cells, B-cell-depleted T cells, or PBMCs provided the cDNA or gDNA that served as material.

Trimming removed 3 bases from V and 7 bases from J; junction bases left unmatched: 2. Germline V CDR1 and CDR2: KGHSH, LQKENI. CDR3 length: 14 residues. In the original workflow: Using reference gene primer amplification, nucleated cell counts were estimated. Method: immunoSEQ multiplex PCR; TCRdb's copy keeps in-frame clones and lacks some. D and trimming come from the DNA, and the V and J calls and clone size come from that table. The sample carries around 300,000 clones, just over 85% recorded once. The chain has TRBV18 and TRBJ1-6; 8 bases are shared with TRBD1. This sequence was found in a woman younger than 45 with active or convalescent COVID-19. The sample consisted of peripheral blood. Written as DNA, the CDR3 is TGTGCCAGCTCACCGGACAGGGTGAATTCACCCCTCCACTTT. The encoded protein is CASSPDRVNSPLHF.